Listed below are T cell receptor beta chains from one sample, sequenced in a study of radiation and T cells in renal cell carcinoma. Sequenced by immunoSEQ multiplex PCR; TCRdb stores in-frame clones only, minus some. This sample has 120,000 to 150,000 clones, with roughly nine tenths found just once. The sequences come from blood, collected from a patient whose treatment included radiotherapy and nephrectomy. The source of these receptors is a woman in her sixties or seventies with renal cell carcinoma. The CDR3 runs from the conserved cysteine through the conserved F or W. The order of the fields is V gene, clone size, D gene, J gene, CDR3 length, CDR3 protein, CDR3 DNA. The D gene is left open where the match is weak. Clone size is stated in some rows and not others, as once, few, many or a class when expanded.

v_gene: TRBV14
abundance: -
d_gene: TRBD1
j_gene: TRBJ1-6
len: 16
CDR3aa: CASSLRGQGASSPLHF
CDR3nt: TGTGCCAGCAGCCTCAGGGGACAGGGGGCTTCTTCACCCCTCCACTTT

v_gene: TRBV2
abundance: -
d_gene: -
j_gene: TRBJ1-1
len: 14
CDR3aa: CASSDMGLDTEAFF
CDR3nt: TGTGCCAGCAGTGACATGGGGTTGGACACTGAAGCTTTCTTT

v_gene: TRBV6-5
abundance: -
d_gene: -
j_gene: TRBJ2-5
len: 14
CDR3aa: CASSFGGPGETQYF
CDR3nt: TGTGCCAGCAGTTTTGGGGGGCCGGGAGAGACCCAGTACTTC

v_gene: TRBV5-4
abundance: -
d_gene: -
j_gene: TRBJ1-2
len: 13
CDR3aa: CASSLEQPYGYTF
CDR3nt: TGTGCCAGCAGCCTTGAACAACCCTATGGCTACACCTTC

v_gene: TRBV27
abundance: -
d_gene: -
j_gene: TRBJ2-1
len: 16
CDR3aa: CASSLGGLSSYNEQFF
CDR3nt: TGTGCCAGCAGTTTGGGAGGCCTTAGCTCCTACAATGAGCAGTTCTTC

v_gene: TRBV5-1
abundance: once
d_gene: -
j_gene: TRBJ2-5
len: 14
CDR3aa: CASSLGGRGETQYF
CDR3nt: TGCGCCAGCAGCTTGGGGGGCAGGGGAGAGACCCAGTACTTC

v_gene: TRBV27
abundance: -
d_gene: TRBD2
j_gene: TRBJ2-1
len: 14
CDR3aa: CASSSSGGYNEQFF
CDR3nt: TGTGCCAGCAGTTCTAGCGGGGGGTACAATGAGCAGTTCTTC

v_gene: TRBV6-5
abundance: -
d_gene: -
j_gene: TRBJ2-2
len: 15
CDR3aa: CASNKERFNTGELFF
CDR3nt: TGTGCCAGCAACAAAGAAAGGTTTAACACCGGGGAGCTGTTTTTT

v_gene: TRBV9
abundance: once
d_gene: TRBD2
j_gene: TRBJ2-5
len: 15
CDR3aa: CASSGWTSAGETQYF
CDR3nt: TGTGCCAGCAGCGGATGGACTAGCGCAGGGGAGACCCAGTACTTC

v_gene: TRBV5-1
abundance: -
d_gene: -
j_gene: TRBJ2-3
len: 15
CDR3aa: CASSSLGVGTDTQYF
CDR3nt: TGCGCCAGCAGCTCCCTGGGGGTTGGTACAGATACGCAGTATTTT

v_gene: TRBV30
abundance: few
d_gene: -
j_gene: TRBJ1-5
len: 13
CDR3aa: CAWSISGNQPQHF
CDR3nt: TGTGCCTGGAGTATTTCCGGCAATCAGCCCCAGCATTTT

v_gene: TRBV6-5
abundance: -
d_gene: TRBD2
j_gene: TRBJ2-3
len: 15
CDR3aa: CASSITGLATDTQYF
CDR3nt: TGTGCCAGCAGTATAACGGGACTAGCAACAGATACGCAGTATTTT

v_gene: TRBV5-4
abundance: -
d_gene: TRBD2
j_gene: TRBJ2-7
len: 15
CDR3aa: CASSVSWAGGYEQYF
CDR3nt: TGTGCCAGCAGCGTCTCATGGGCGGGGGGCTACGAGCAGTACTTC

v_gene: TRBV29-1
abundance: few
d_gene: -
j_gene: TRBJ1-1
len: 12
CDR3aa: CSVPSATTEAFF
CDR3nt: TGCAGCGTTCCGAGTGCAACCACTGAAGCTTTCTTT

v_gene: TRBV6-4
abundance: -
d_gene: -
j_gene: TRBJ2-5
len: 15
CDR3aa: CASSVGSGKQETQYF
CDR3nt: TGTGCCAGCAGTGTTGGATCAGGCAAGCAAGAGACCCAGTACTTC

v_gene: TRBV4-3
abundance: -
d_gene: TRBD2
j_gene: TRBJ2-3
len: 17
CDR3aa: CASSQGASGAITDTQYF
CDR3nt: TGCGCCAGCAGCCAAGGGGCGAGCGGGGCTATCACAGATACGCAGTATTTT

v_gene: TRBV6-5
abundance: few
d_gene: -
j_gene: TRBJ1-5
len: 16
CDR3aa: CASSFRGGDGNQPQHF
CDR3nt: TGTGCCAGCAGTTTCCGGGGTGGGGATGGTAATCAGCCCCAGCATTTT

v_gene: TRBV30
abundance: few
d_gene: -
j_gene: TRBJ1-1
len: 13
CDR3aa: CAWSEQGPPEAFF
CDR3nt: TGTGCCTGGAGTGAACAGGGTCCCCCTGAAGCTTTCTTT

v_gene: TRBV18
abundance: -
d_gene: -
j_gene: TRBJ1-3
len: 18
CDR3aa: CASSPKTTAGYSGNTIYF
CDR3nt: TGTGCCAGCTCTCCAAAGACGACCGCGGGGTACTCTGGAAACACCATATATTTT

v_gene: TRBV7-9
abundance: -
d_gene: -
j_gene: TRBJ2-3
len: 14
CDR3aa: CASSLAADQPTQYF
CDR3nt: TGTGCCAGCAGCTTAGCTGCCGATCAGCCGACGCAGTATTTT

v_gene: TRBV4-3
abundance: -
d_gene: TRBD1
j_gene: TRBJ1-5
len: 16
CDR3aa: CASSQDGTARNQPQHF
CDR3nt: TGCGCCAGCAGCCAAGATGGGACAGCGAGAAATCAGCCCCAGCATTTT

v_gene: TRBV6-5
abundance: once
d_gene: -
j_gene: TRBJ1-2
len: 14
CDR3aa: CASTYGGTNYGYTF
CDR3nt: TGTGCCAGCACCTATGGGGGAACTAACTATGGCTACACCTTC

v_gene: TRBV5-4
abundance: once
d_gene: TRBD1
j_gene: TRBJ1-4
len: 13
CDR3aa: CASSGGGDEKLFF
CDR3nt: TGTGCCAGCAGCGGAGGGGGCGATGAAAAACTGTTTTTT

v_gene: TRBV14
abundance: -
d_gene: -
j_gene: TRBJ1-1
len: 13
CDR3aa: CASSQSPRVGAFF
CDR3nt: TGTGCCAGCAGCCAATCGCCACGGGTGGGGGCTTTCTTT

v_gene: TRBV7-8
abundance: few
d_gene: -
j_gene: TRBJ2-5
len: 13
CDR3aa: CASSALGKETQYF
CDR3nt: TGTGCCAGCAGCGCCCTGGGCAAAGAGACCCAGTACTTC

v_gene: TRBV21-1
abundance: once
d_gene: -
j_gene: TRBJ1-4
len: 13
CDR3aa: CASSWDRKEKLFF
CDR3nt: TGTGCCAGCAGCTGGGACAGGAAGGAAAAACTGTTTTTT

v_gene: TRBV14
abundance: -
d_gene: -
j_gene: TRBJ2-2
len: 13
CDR3aa: CASSLYRAGELFF
CDR3nt: TGTGCCAGCAGCCTATACAGGGCCGGAGAGCTGTTTTTT

v_gene: TRBV10-3
abundance: -
d_gene: -
j_gene: TRBJ2-7
len: 15
CDR3aa: CAISGPGGVGYEQYF
CDR3nt: TGTGCCATCAGTGGTCCAGGGGGGGTAGGCTACGAGCAGTACTTC

v_gene: TRBV19
abundance: -
d_gene: -
j_gene: TRBJ1-4
len: 15
CDR3aa: CASSPLRPTNEKLFF
CDR3nt: TGTGCCAGTAGTCCTTTGAGACCAACTAATGAAAAACTGTTTTTT

v_gene: TRBV4-2
abundance: -
d_gene: TRBD1
j_gene: TRBJ1-6
len: 16
CDR3aa: CASSQDITGGDSPLHF
CDR3nt: TGTGCCAGCAGCCAAGATATAACAGGGGGCGATTCACCCCTCCACTTT

v_gene: TRBV10-3
abundance: few
d_gene: -
j_gene: TRBJ1-1
len: 12
CDR3aa: CAIGPRGAEAFF
CDR3nt: TGTGCCATAGGACCCCGAGGGGCCGAAGCTTTCTTT

v_gene: TRBV28
abundance: -
d_gene: -
j_gene: TRBJ2-7
len: 13
CDR3aa: CASSLDRTYEQYF
CDR3nt: TGTGCCAGCAGTTTAGATCGAACCTACGAGCAGTACTTC

v_gene: TRBV11-3
abundance: -
d_gene: TRBD1
j_gene: TRBJ2-1
len: 15
CDR3aa: CASSFVGQGYNEQFF
CDR3nt: TGTGCCAGCAGCTTCGTGGGACAGGGATACAATGAGCAGTTCTTC

v_gene: TRBV28
abundance: once
d_gene: TRBD1
j_gene: TRBJ2-5
len: 16
CDR3aa: CASSSLSDREQETQYF
CDR3nt: TGTGCCAGCAGTTCCCTCTCGGACAGGGAGCAAGAGACCCAGTACTTC

v_gene: TRBV10-1
abundance: -
d_gene: TRBD1
j_gene: TRBJ1-4
len: 18
CDR3aa: CASSEPRDRDLGNEKLFF
CDR3nt: TGCGCCAGCAGTGAGCCCCGGGACAGGGATCTCGGTAATGAAAAACTGTTTTTT

v_gene: TRBV7-3
abundance: -
d_gene: TRBD2
j_gene: TRBJ2-1
len: 15
CDR3aa: CASSPPGTSYNEQFF
CDR3nt: TGTGCCAGCAGCCCCCCCGGGACTAGCTACAATGAGCAGTTCTTC

v_gene: TRBV29-1
abundance: -
d_gene: -
j_gene: TRBJ1-1
len: 15
CDR3aa: CSVEKKWGMNTEAFF
CDR3nt: TGCAGCGTTGAAAAAAAATGGGGAATGAACACTGAAGCTTTCTTT

v_gene: TRBV5-1
abundance: -
d_gene: TRBD1
j_gene: TRBJ1-5
len: 15
CDR3aa: CASSLGQGGNQPQHF
CDR3nt: TGCGCCAGCAGCTTGGGACAGGGCGGCAATCAGCCCCAGCATTTT

v_gene: TRBV29-1
abundance: -
d_gene: TRBD1
j_gene: TRBJ1-1
len: 15
CDR3aa: CSVEELPGGNTEAFF
CDR3nt: TGCAGCGTTGAAGAGTTGCCAGGGGGGAACACTGAAGCTTTCTTT

v_gene: TRBV6-1
abundance: -
d_gene: -
j_gene: TRBJ2-3
len: 13
CDR3aa: CASSPSQGDTQYF
CDR3nt: TGTGCCAGCAGTCCTTCTCAGGGGGATACGCAGTATTTT

v_gene: TRBV9
abundance: few
d_gene: -
j_gene: TRBJ2-1
len: 15
CDR3aa: CASSEGHLGVNEQFF
CDR3nt: TGTGCCAGCAGCGAGGGACATTTAGGTGTTAATGAGCAGTTCTTC

v_gene: TRBV10-2
abundance: -
d_gene: TRBD1
j_gene: TRBJ2-6
len: 16
CDR3aa: CASRPGTGVGANVLTF
CDR3nt: TGCGCCAGCAGACCCGGGACAGGGGTCGGGGCCAACGTCCTGACTTTC

v_gene: TRBV6-1
abundance: -
d_gene: TRBD1
j_gene: TRBJ1-2
len: 11
CDR3aa: CASSRQGPYTF
CDR3nt: TGTGCCAGCAGTAGACAGGGGCCCTACACCTTC

v_gene: TRBV4-2
abundance: -
d_gene: TRBD2
j_gene: TRBJ2-3
len: 15
CDR3aa: CASSQSSGGGDTQYF
CDR3nt: TGTGCCAGCAGCCAATCCTCCGGGGGGGGAGATACGCAGTATTTT

v_gene: TRBV27
abundance: -
d_gene: -
j_gene: TRBJ2-7
len: 12
CDR3aa: CASEKWGYEQYF
CDR3nt: TGTGCCAGCGAGAAATGGGGCTACGAGCAGTACTTC

v_gene: TRBV14
abundance: -
d_gene: -
j_gene: TRBJ2-5
len: 13
CDR3aa: CASSQAPSQTQYF
CDR3nt: TGTGCCAGCAGCCAGGCCCCGTCCCAGACCCAGTACTTC

v_gene: TRBV7-9
abundance: -
d_gene: TRBD1
j_gene: TRBJ1-5
len: 15
CDR3aa: CASSPLGGSNQPQHF
CDR3nt: TGTGCCAGCAGCCCTCTAGGGGGCAGCAATCAGCCCCAGCATTTT

v_gene: TRBV6-1
abundance: -
d_gene: -
j_gene: TRBJ1-4
len: 15
CDR3aa: CASTPNRATNEKLFF
CDR3nt: TGTGCCAGCACACCGAACCGGGCGACTAATGAAAAACTGTTTTTT

v_gene: TRBV28
abundance: -
d_gene: TRBD2
j_gene: TRBJ2-3
len: 15
CDR3aa: CASGKLAGGSGSQYF
CDR3nt: TGTGCCAGCGGGAAACTAGCGGGGGGTTCCGGATCGCAGTATTTT

v_gene: TRBV6-5
abundance: -
d_gene: TRBD1
j_gene: TRBJ2-7
len: 15
CDR3aa: CASSYMGQGFGEQYF
CDR3nt: TGTGCCAGCAGTTACATGGGACAGGGTTTCGGCGAGCAGTACTTC

v_gene: TRBV7-6
abundance: -
d_gene: TRBD1
j_gene: TRBJ1-6
len: 15
CDR3aa: CASSLDRGGNSPLHF
CDR3nt: TGTGCCAGCAGCTTAGACAGGGGAGGAAATTCACCCCTCCACTTT

v_gene: TRBV6-1
abundance: -
d_gene: -
j_gene: TRBJ1-1
len: 11
CDR3aa: CASSEVVGAFF
CDR3nt: TGTGCCAGCAGTGAAGTGGTGGGAGCTTTCTTT

v_gene: TRBV19
abundance: -
d_gene: -
j_gene: TRBJ1-1
len: 15
CDR3aa: CASSIGGSGGTEAFF
CDR3nt: TGTGCCAGTAGTATAGGGGGGAGCGGGGGAACTGAAGCTTTCTTT

v_gene: TRBV30
abundance: -
d_gene: -
j_gene: TRBJ1-5
len: 13
CDR3aa: CAWSSGLDQPQHF
CDR3nt: TGTGCCTGGAGTTCAGGGTTGGATCAGCCCCAGCATTTT

v_gene: TRBV6-5
abundance: -
d_gene: -
j_gene: TRBJ2-1
len: 13
CDR3aa: CASSYREGVEQFF
CDR3nt: TGTGCCAGCAGTTACAGGGAAGGTGTTGAGCAGTTCTTC

v_gene: TRBV7-2
abundance: -
d_gene: TRBD2
j_gene: TRBJ2-1
len: 15
CDR3aa: CASSLQRGLRIEQFF
CDR3nt: TGTGCCAGCAGCTTACAGCGGGGTTTGAGGATTGAGCAGTTCTTC

v_gene: TRBV5-3
abundance: -
d_gene: TRBD1
j_gene: TRBJ1-2
len: 18
CDR3aa: CARSFRTGEKEVGYGYTF
CDR3nt: TGTGCCAGAAGCTTCCGGACAGGGGAAAAGGAAGTAGGCTATGGCTACACCTTC